The rows below give T cell receptor beta chains drawn from one sample of a study of CD8 T cells in ankylosing spondylitis. TCRdb reprocessed the 5' RACE reads via MiXCR and lists one record per CDR3 protein. The repertoire has roughly 400,000 distinct CDR3 sequences, approximately 20% of them found once; the top ten carry about 16%. Sequencing was performed on blood, either unsorted or a sorted T cell fraction (not recorded which). All receptors derive from a male donor with ankylosing spondylitis. Both conserved end residues are part of each CDR3. A D gene is named only where the DNA matches it firmly. Some rows mark clone size as missing; the rest say once, few, many or name a class of expanded clone.

D gene: -; clone size: few; V gene: TRBV20-1; J gene: TRBJ2-1; CDR3 protein: CSARGPVDKQFF; CDR3 DNA: TGCAGTGCTAGAGGTCCGGTTGACAAGCAGTTCTTC
D gene: -; clone size: few; V gene: TRBV9; J gene: TRBJ2-7; CDR3 protein: CASSPLGGRPIF; CDR3 DNA: TGTGCCAGCAGCCCCCTTGGGGGGAGGCCTATATTC
D gene: -; clone size: -; V gene: TRBV28; J gene: TRBJ1-1; CDR3 protein: CAESDRPGEAFF; CDR3 DNA: TGTGCCGAAAGTGACAGACCTGGCGAAGCTTTCTTT
D gene: TRBD1; clone size: once; V gene: TRBV6-2/TRBV6-3; J gene: TRBJ2-3; CDR3 protein: CASSYTGVSTDTQYF; CDR3 DNA: TGTGCCAGCAGTTATACAGGGGTGTCCACAGATACGCAGTATTTT
D gene: TRBD2; clone size: many; V gene: TRBV29-1; J gene: TRBJ2-3; CDR3 protein: CSVEDLIAGGPLYTQYF; CDR3 DNA: TGCAGCGTTGAAGATCTTATAGCGGGAGGCCCGCTCTATACGCAGTATTTT
D gene: TRBD2; clone size: few; V gene: TRBV28; J gene: TRBJ2-3; CDR3 protein: CASSPTRGGNTQYF; CDR3 DNA: TGTGCCAGCAGCCCGACCCGGGGGGGGAATACGCAGTATTTT
D gene: -; clone size: -; V gene: TRBV2; J gene: TRBJ2-5; CDR3 protein: CASSASPSQETQYF; CDR3 DNA: TGTGCCAGCAGCGCCTCACCTTCTCAAGAGACCCAGTACTTC
D gene: -; clone size: -; V gene: TRBV20-1; J gene: TRBJ2-2; CDR3 protein: CSARDTRSDTGELFF; CDR3 DNA: TGCAGTGCTAGAGATACTCGTTCGGACACCGGGGAGCTGTTTTTT
D gene: -; clone size: many; V gene: TRBV24-1; J gene: TRBJ2-3; CDR3 protein: CATSDLTESGTPGDTQYF; CDR3 DNA: TGTGCCACCAGTGATTTAACCGAATCCGGGACCCCAGGAGATACGCAGTATTTT
D gene: TRBD1; clone size: -; V gene: TRBV19; J gene: TRBJ1-5; CDR3 protein: CASSWSGTAYSNQPQHF; CDR3 DNA: TGTGCCAGTAGTTGGTCCGGGACAGCTTATAGCAATCAGCCCCAGCATTTT
D gene: -; clone size: -; V gene: TRBV5-1; J gene: TRBJ2-1; CDR3 protein: CASRPADYNEQFF; CDR3 DNA: TGCGCCAGCAGGCCAGCGGACTACAATGAGCAGTTCTTC
D gene: TRBD2; clone size: -; V gene: TRBV10-3; J gene: TRBJ2-1; CDR3 protein: CAISGGLAPGEQFF; CDR3 DNA: TGTGCCATCAGTGGGGGACTAGCCCCGGGTGAGCAGTTCTTC
D gene: -; clone size: -; V gene: TRBV20-1; J gene: TRBJ1-2; CDR3 protein: CSAPTGTGGYTF; CDR3 DNA: TGCAGTGCTCCGACCGGGACCGGTGGCTACACCTTC
D gene: TRBD2; clone size: few; V gene: TRBV20-1; J gene: TRBJ2-1; CDR3 protein: CSAPRGLADNEQFF; CDR3 DNA: TGCAGTGCACCTCGGGGACTAGCGGACAATGAGCAGTTCTTC
D gene: -; clone size: -; V gene: TRBV6-4; J gene: TRBJ2-1; CDR3 protein: CASSDVWALYNEQFF; CDR3 DNA: TGTGCCAGCAGTGACGTCTGGGCCTTATACAATGAGCAGTTCTTC
D gene: TRBD2; clone size: -; V gene: TRBV10-3; J gene: TRBJ2-2; CDR3 protein: CAISLSPSSGRITGELFF; CDR3 DNA: TGTGCCATCAGTTTGTCCCCCTCTAGCGGGAGGATCACCGGGGAGCTGTTTTTT
D gene: -; clone size: few; V gene: TRBV24-1; J gene: TRBJ2-1; CDR3 protein: CATSDSGVSRNEQFF; CDR3 DNA: TGTGCCACCAGTGATTCGGGGGTCTCCCGAAATGAGCAGTTCTTC
D gene: TRBD2; clone size: -; V gene: TRBV5-1; J gene: TRBJ2-1; CDR3 protein: CASSLGQRESHEQFF; CDR3 DNA: TGCGCCAGCAGCTTGGGTCAGCGGGAGTCCCATGAGCAGTTCTTC
D gene: -; clone size: -; V gene: TRBV7-2; J gene: TRBJ2-5; CDR3 protein: CASSLGRTNTETQYF; CDR3 DNA: TGTGCCAGCAGCTTAGGCCGGACCAATACAGAGACCCAGTACTTC
D gene: -; clone size: -; V gene: TRBV28; J gene: TRBJ1-5; CDR3 protein: CASSLLVQPQHF; CDR3 DNA: TGTGCCAGCAGTTTATTGGTCCAGCCCCAGCATTTT
D gene: -; clone size: -; V gene: TRBV11-2; J gene: TRBJ2-3; CDR3 protein: CASSWGVPDTQYF; CDR3 DNA: TGTGCCAGCAGCTGGGGGGTTCCCGATACGCAGTATTTT
D gene: -; clone size: few; V gene: TRBV9; J gene: TRBJ2-2; CDR3 protein: CASSVEVGGPNTGELFF; CDR3 DNA: TGTGCCAGCAGCGTAGAGGTCGGGGGGCCGAACACCGGGGAGCTGTTTTTT
D gene: -; clone size: many; V gene: TRBV20-1; J gene: TRBJ2-3; CDR3 protein: CSASGLTDTQYF; CDR3 DNA: TGCAGTGCTAGCGGCCTTACAGATACGCAGTATTTT
D gene: -; clone size: few; V gene: TRBV20-1; J gene: TRBJ2-2; CDR3 protein: CSARPFRNTGELFF; CDR3 DNA: TGCAGTGCTAGGCCTTTCCGTAACACCGGGGAGCTGTTTTTT
D gene: -; clone size: -; V gene: TRBV6-1; J gene: TRBJ2-1; CDR3 protein: CASSRALVNNEQFF; CDR3 DNA: TGTGCCAGCAGTCGGGCTCTAGTAAACAATGAGCAGTTCTTC
D gene: TRBD1; clone size: few; V gene: TRBV4-1; J gene: TRBJ2-2; CDR3 protein: CASSQAGTENTGELFF; CDR3 DNA: TGCGCCAGCAGCCAGGCCGGGACAGAGAACACCGGGGAGCTGTTTTTT
D gene: -; clone size: -; V gene: TRBV28; J gene: TRBJ1-2; CDR3 protein: CAAETQGSVRGYTF; CDR3 DNA: TGTGCCGCGGAGACACAGGGATCAGTACGCGGCTACACCTTC
D gene: -; clone size: -; V gene: TRBV7-2; J gene: TRBJ1-2; CDR3 protein: CASSLASRVQNGYTF; CDR3 DNA: TGTGCCAGCAGCTTAGCGTCCAGGGTCCAAAATGGCTACACCTTC
D gene: -; clone size: few; V gene: TRBV11-2; J gene: TRBJ1-1; CDR3 protein: CASSQELNTEAFF; CDR3 DNA: TGTGCCAGCAGCCAGGAGTTGAACACTGAAGCTTTCTTT
D gene: -; clone size: few; V gene: TRBV7-9; J gene: TRBJ2-7; CDR3 protein: CASSLRKGASYEQYF; CDR3 DNA: TGTGCCAGCAGCTTAAGGAAAGGGGCCTCCTACGAGCAGTACTTC
D gene: -; clone size: few; V gene: TRBV7-3; J gene: TRBJ2-2; CDR3 protein: CASSLITGFAGELFF; CDR3 DNA: TGTGCCAGCAGCTTAATTACTGGGTTCGCCGGGGAGCTGTTTTTT
D gene: -; clone size: -; V gene: TRBV5-1; J gene: TRBJ2-2; CDR3 protein: CASSLNWNTGELFF; CDR3 DNA: TGCGCCAGCAGCCTAAACTGGAACACCGGGGAGCTGTTTTTT
D gene: TRBD2; clone size: -; V gene: TRBV20-1; J gene: TRBJ2-5; CDR3 protein: CSAERGQETQYF; CDR3 DNA: TGCAGTGCTGAGCGGGGCCAAGAGACCCAGTACTTC
D gene: TRBD1; clone size: -; V gene: TRBV6-5; J gene: TRBJ2-7; CDR3 protein: CASSYPGQVRNEQYF; CDR3 DNA: TGTGCCAGCAGTTACCCCGGACAGGTTCGCAACGAGCAGTACTTC
D gene: TRBD2; clone size: many; V gene: TRBV20-1; J gene: TRBJ2-1; CDR3 protein: CSARSMTSGIYNEQFF; CDR3 DNA: TGCAGTGCTAGGTCAATGACTAGCGGGATTTACAATGAGCAGTTCTTC
D gene: -; clone size: -; V gene: TRBV7-3; J gene: TRBJ2-4; CDR3 protein: CASSLNPPNTGLQNIQYF; CDR3 DNA: TGTGCCAGCAGCTTAAACCCGCCTAACACAGGGTTGCAAAACATTCAGTACTTC
D gene: -; clone size: -; V gene: TRBV7-3; J gene: TRBJ2-3; CDR3 protein: CASSLGRGTFSSTDTQYF; CDR3 DNA: TGTGCCAGCAGCTTGGGGCGCGGAACTTTCTCTAGCACAGATACGCAGTATTTT
D gene: -; clone size: -; V gene: TRBV19; J gene: TRBJ1-5; CDR3 protein: CASSIADIGNQPQHF; CDR3 DNA: TGTGCCAGTAGTATAGCAGATATTGGCAATCAGCCCCAGCATTTT
D gene: TRBD2; clone size: -; V gene: TRBV28; J gene: TRBJ2-5; CDR3 protein: CASSLQTSGEETQYF; CDR3 DNA: TGTGCCAGCAGTCTACAGACTAGCGGGGAAGAGACCCAGTACTTC
D gene: TRBD2; clone size: -; V gene: TRBV20-1; J gene: TRBJ2-3; CDR3 protein: CSANDEGTSGRTTDTQYF; CDR3 DNA: TGCAGTGCCAACGATGAGGGAACTAGCGGGAGGACCACAGATACGCAGTATTTT
D gene: TRBD1; clone size: -; V gene: TRBV3-1; J gene: TRBJ2-1; CDR3 protein: CASSQADRAEQFF; CDR3 DNA: TGTGCCAGCAGCCAAGCGGACAGGGCTGAGCAGTTCTTC
D gene: -; clone size: -; V gene: TRBV6-5; J gene: TRBJ1-1; CDR3 protein: CASRRQNEAFF; CDR3 DNA: TGTGCCAGCAGGAGACAGAATGAAGCTTTCTTT
D gene: -; clone size: few; V gene: TRBV3-1; J gene: TRBJ2-1; CDR3 protein: CASSLLRGTDEQFF; CDR3 DNA: TGTGCCAGCAGCCTCCTTCGGGGGACAGATGAGCAGTTCTTC
D gene: TRBD1; clone size: -; V gene: TRBV15; J gene: TRBJ2-1; CDR3 protein: CATSTRTGYNEQFF; CDR3 DNA: TGTGCCACCAGCACAAGGACAGGTTACAATGAGCAGTTCTTC
D gene: -; clone size: -; V gene: TRBV6-2/TRBV6-3; J gene: TRBJ2-7; CDR3 protein: CASSLTGLGSYEQYF; CDR3 DNA: TGTGCCAGCAGTCTGACCGGTTTGGGGTCCTACGAGCAGTACTTC
D gene: TRBD2; clone size: few; V gene: TRBV29-1; J gene: TRBJ2-1; CDR3 protein: CSVSPPGGDRTKKNNEQFF; CDR3 DNA: TGCAGCGTTTCCCCGCCGGGGGGTGATCGGACAAAAAAAAACAATGAGCAGTTCTTC
D gene: TRBD2; clone size: few; V gene: TRBV7-9; J gene: TRBJ2-7; CDR3 protein: CASRGGASSYEQYF; CDR3 DNA: TGTGCCAGCAGGGGAGGGGCGAGCTCCTACGAGCAGTACTTC
D gene: -; clone size: few; V gene: TRBV25-1; J gene: TRBJ2-1; CDR3 protein: CASSPYGGQAYNEQFF; CDR3 DNA: TGTGCCAGCAGTCCTTACGGGGGGCAGGCCTACAATGAGCAGTTCTTC
D gene: TRBD1; clone size: -; V gene: TRBV28; J gene: TRBJ2-3; CDR3 protein: CASSALTGAQRDTQYF; CDR3 DNA: TGTGCCAGCAGTGCTCTTACAGGGGCCCAACGGGATACGCAGTATTTT
D gene: -; clone size: many; V gene: TRBV10-3; J gene: TRBJ1-3; CDR3 protein: CAISVDTSGNTIYF; CDR3 DNA: TGTGCCATCAGTGTCGACACCTCTGGAAACACCATATATTTT
D gene: -; clone size: few; V gene: TRBV29-1; J gene: TRBJ2-1; CDR3 protein: CSVGMEARTEQFF; CDR3 DNA: TGCAGCGTTGGGATGGAAGCGCGAACTGAGCAGTTCTTC
D gene: -; clone size: few; V gene: TRBV6-5; J gene: TRBJ2-4; CDR3 protein: CASSYQGGLDGIQYF; CDR3 DNA: TGTGCCAGCAGTTACCAGGGCGGGCTAGATGGCATTCAGTACTTC
D gene: TRBD2; clone size: few; V gene: TRBV7-9; J gene: TRBJ2-7; CDR3 protein: CASSHSGRVHEQYF; CDR3 DNA: TGTGCCAGCAGCCATAGCGGGAGGGTCCACGAGCAGTACTTC
D gene: TRBD1; clone size: once; V gene: TRBV12-3/TRBV12-4; J gene: TRBJ2-2; CDR3 protein: CASSRGQGISGELFF; CDR3 DNA: TGTGCCAGCAGCCGAGGACAGGGTATCTCCGGGGAGCTGTTTTTT
D gene: -; clone size: -; V gene: TRBV19; J gene: TRBJ2-1; CDR3 protein: CASSISGAPSKFF; CDR3 DNA: TGTGCCAGTAGTATATCCGGGGCACCCTCCAAGTTCTTC
D gene: -; clone size: -; V gene: TRBV2; J gene: TRBJ1-5; CDR3 protein: CASRTSGNQPQHF; CDR3 DNA: TGTGCCAGCAGAACGTCAGGAAATCAGCCCCAGCATTTT
D gene: -; clone size: few; V gene: TRBV20-1; J gene: TRBJ1-5; CDR3 protein: CSAPPWGGTNQPQHF; CDR3 DNA: TGCAGTGCCCCCCCCTGGGGAGGCACCAATCAGCCCCAGCATTTT
D gene: TRBD2; clone size: -; V gene: TRBV5-1; J gene: TRBJ2-7; CDR3 protein: CASSIPGRAYEQYF; CDR3 DNA: TGCGCCAGCAGCATTCCAGGGAGGGCCTACGAGCAGTACTTC
D gene: -; clone size: -; V gene: TRBV11-2; J gene: TRBJ2-1; CDR3 protein: CASSLKLDRPSREQFF; CDR3 DNA: TGTGCCAGCAGCTTAAAGTTAGACAGGCCCTCACGTGAGCAGTTCTTC
D gene: -; clone size: few; V gene: TRBV7-8; J gene: TRBJ1-2; CDR3 protein: CASSRGQTNYGYTF; CDR3 DNA: TGTGCCAGCAGCCGAGGACAGACAAACTATGGCTACACCTTC